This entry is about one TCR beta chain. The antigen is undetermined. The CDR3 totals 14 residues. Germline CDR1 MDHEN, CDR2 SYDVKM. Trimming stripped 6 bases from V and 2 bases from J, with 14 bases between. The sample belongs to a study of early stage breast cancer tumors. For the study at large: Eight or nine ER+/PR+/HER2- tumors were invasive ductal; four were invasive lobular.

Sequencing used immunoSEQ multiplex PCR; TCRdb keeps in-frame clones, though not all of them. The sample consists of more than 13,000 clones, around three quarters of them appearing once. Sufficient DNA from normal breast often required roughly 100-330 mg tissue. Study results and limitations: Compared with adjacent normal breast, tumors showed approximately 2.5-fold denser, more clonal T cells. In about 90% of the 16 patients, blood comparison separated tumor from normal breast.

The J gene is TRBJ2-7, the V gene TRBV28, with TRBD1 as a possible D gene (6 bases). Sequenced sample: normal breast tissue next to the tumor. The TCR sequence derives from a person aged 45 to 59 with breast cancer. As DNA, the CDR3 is TGTGCCAGCAGGCCTCAGGGGCCCCCCTACGAGCAGTACTTC. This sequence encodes CASRPQGPPYEQYF.